Below, 10 T cell receptor beta chains from the same sample are listed, as sequenced in a study of blood T cell repertoires in COVID-19. Profiling relied on immunoSEQ multiplex PCR, and the TCRdb table lists in-frame clones only, not all of them. The profile shows approximately 300,000 clones, approximately 86% of them singletons. What was sequenced was peripheral blood. The receptors shown here come from a woman between 50 and 59 years old who had recovered from COVID-19.

This chain links TRBV4-1 with TRBJ1-1; D is unresolved. The CDR3 totals 14 residues. The V gene's germline CDR1 is MGHRA and CDR2 YSYEKL. V shed 0 bases and J shed 1 base, with 6 bases lying between them. The CDR3 DNA sequence: TGCGCCAGCAGCCAAGATGAGAGGAACACTGAAGCTTTCTTT. Translated, it gives CASSQDERNTEAFF.

V and J are TRBV7-9 and TRBJ1-5; tentative D call: TRBD1 (6 bases). Trimming shortened V by 5 bases and J by 7 bases, and 15 bases separated the two germline ends. The CDR3 sequence is 14 residues long. Germline CDR1 reads SEHNR; CDR2 reads FQNEAQ (reference sequence). Here the CDR3 reads CASSQGGRLQPQHF. The CDR3 DNA is TGTGCCAGCAGCCAAGGGGGTCGGTTGCAGCCCCAGCATTTT.

The chain combines TRBV18 with TRBJ2-1; D possibly corresponds to TRBD1 (8 bases). Germline CDR1 and CDR2: KGHSH and LQKENI. CDR3 size: 14 residues. Trimming stripped 4 bases from V and 5 bases from J, with 12 bases between. CDR3 sequence: CASSRGGQDNEQFF. CDR3 coding DNA: TGTGCCAGCTCACGCGGGGGACAGGACAATGAGCAGTTCTTC.

This chain links TRBV29-1 with TRBJ2-5; 8 bases line up with TRBD2. This CDR3 has 13 residues. Trimming took 7 bases from V and 5 from J; bases not matched to a gene: 9. The germline V gene encodes CDR1 SQVTM and CDR2 ANQGSEA. The CDR3, as DNA: TGCAGCGCCGAAAGCGGGAGTAGGGAGACCCAGTACTTC. Its protein product is CSAESGSRETQYF.

The chain is built from TRBV7-2 and TRBJ1-1, with 7 bases lining up with TRBD1. V was clipped by 4 bases and J by 6 bases; unmatched bases: 5. The CDR3 is 13 amino acids. Germline values: CDR1 SGHTA, CDR2 FQGNSA. The chain's CDR3 is CASSSTGVSEAFF. CDR3 nucleotides: TGTGCCAGCAGCTCAACAGGGGTCTCTGAAGCTTTCTTT.

This chain joins TRBV18 and TRBJ2-2; no definite D call. Trimming left V 3 bases short and J 6 bases short, with 8 bases between. The germline gives CDR1 KGHSH, CDR2 LQKENI. The CDR3 length is 13 residues. As DNA, the CDR3 is TGTGCCAGCTCACCCCCCCAGGCCGGGGAGCTGTTTTTT. Protein product: CASSPPQAGELFF.

The chain employs TRBV25-1 and TRBJ2-7; the match to TRBD2 covers 11 bases. The CDR3 consists of 13 residues. In germline, CDR1 is MGHDK, CDR2 SYGVNS. V was pared by 6 bases and J by 2 bases, with 0 bases of the junction left unmatched. The CDR3 region is CASRTSGAYEQYF. The CDR3 DNA reads as TGTGCCAGCAGGACTAGCGGGGCCTACGAGCAGTACTTC.

Concerning this clone itself: The junction does not match germline at one end; this may be a read error. CDR3 amino acids: CASSPLWGPGDF. Here the CDR3 DNA reads TGTGCCAGCAGTCCACTTTGGGGGCCTGGTGATTTT. V and J are TRBV28 and TRBJ1-6; TRBD1 might be the D (6 bases). There are 12 residues in the CDR3. CDR1 is MDHEN and CDR2 is SYDVKM in the germline V gene.

The rearrangement uses TRBV18 and TRBJ2-7; TRBD2 might be the D (6 bases). Trimming shortened V by 6 bases and J by 6 bases, and 15 bases separated the two germline ends. Germline CDR1 and CDR2: KGHSH and LQKENI. There are 13 residues in the CDR3. In DNA form, the CDR3 reads TGTGCCAGCTCTCGGGGCGGGGCCGGCGAGCAGTACTTC. Translated: CASSRGGAGEQYF.

V and J are TRBV28 and TRBJ1-1, with a weak D call TRBD1 (6 bases). Germline V CDR1 and CDR2: MDHEN, SYDVKM. This CDR3 comprises 15 residues. Trimming left V 4 bases short and J 0 bases short, with 12 bases between. As DNA, the CDR3 is TGTGCCAGCAGTTCTCCGGACAGCTTGAACACTGAAGCTTTCTTT. This sequence encodes CASSSPDSLNTEAFF.